Listed below are T cell receptor beta chains from one sample, sequenced in a study of blood T cell repertoires in COVID-19. Clones were sequenced by immunoSEQ multiplex PCR, and TCRdb holds only the in-frame ones, with some missing. The sample includes approximately 500,000 clones, around 87% seen only once; the top ten take less than 2%. The sample consisted of PBMCs or T cells enriched from blood (not recorded which). These receptors all stem from a woman in her forties who had recovered from COVID-19. Both conserved end residues are part of each CDR3. The D gene is left open where the match is weak. Only part of the rows carry a size: once, few, many, or a class if the clone is expanded.

d_gene | abundance | j_gene | v_gene | CDR3aa | CDR3nt
- | - | TRBJ1-1 | TRBV7-9 | CASSLENWAEAFF | TGTGCCAGCAGCTTGGAGAATTGGGCTGAAGCTTTCTTT
- | - | TRBJ2-2 | TRBV9 | CASSVAGTGELFF | TGTGCCAGCAGCGTGGCGGGCACCGGGGAGCTGTTTTTT
- | - | TRBJ1-2 | TRBV6-6 | CASSYPPGGPDYGYTF | TGTGCCAGCAGTTACCCCCCCGGGGGGCCAGACTATGGCTACACCTTC
- | - | TRBJ2-7 | TRBV6-5 | CASSFRGGGRYEQYF | TGTGCCAGCAGTTTCCGGGGAGGGGGTCGATACGAGCAGTACTTC
- | few | TRBJ1-1 | TRBV18 | CASSPLGGQTEAFF | TGTGCCAGCTCACCGCTGGGCGGACAGACTGAAGCTTTCTTT
TRBD2 | - | TRBJ2-3 | TRBV11-3 | CASSLGLAGSGDTQYF | TGTGCCAGCAGCTTGGGACTAGCGGGGAGTGGGGATACGCAGTATTTT
- | - | TRBJ2-2 | TRBV5-6 | CASSLEIKGVNTGELFF | TGTGCCAGCAGCTTGGAAATTAAGGGGGTGAACACCGGGGAGCTGTTTTTT
- | - | TRBJ1-4 | TRBV10-2 | CASTSIGATNEKLFF | TGCGCCAGCACCTCCATCGGAGCAACTAATGAAAAACTGTTTTTT
- | - | TRBJ1-2 | TRBV15 | CATSRDSSNYGYTF | TGTGCCACCAGCAGAGATTCCAGTAACTATGGCTACACCTTC
- | - | TRBJ2-7 | TRBV6-2/TRBV6-3 | CASSYLRDSYEQYF | TGTGCCAGCAGTTATTTACGGGACTCCTACGAGCAGTACTTC
TRBD1 | - | TRBJ2-1 | TRBV7-2 | CASSSQGAEYNEQFF | TGTGCCAGCAGCTCACAGGGGGCGGAATACAATGAGCAGTTCTTC
TRBD1 | once | TRBJ2-1 | TRBV7-2 | CASSRAGTEEQFF | TGTGCCAGCAGCCGGGCCGGGACAGAGGAGCAGTTCTTC
TRBD1 | - | TRBJ2-1 | TRBV7-2 | CASSLPGQGQFF | TGTGCCAGCAGCTTACCCGGACAGGGTCAGTTCTTC
- | - | TRBJ1-5 | TRBV9 | CASSVSSGMAQPQHF | TGTGCCAGCAGCGTATCTTCCGGGATGGCTCAGCCCCAGCATTTT
- | - | TRBJ2-6 | TRBV9 | CASSVSGGVGANVLTF | TGTGCCAGCAGCGTGTCGGGGGGCGTTGGGGCCAACGTCCTGACTTTC
- | - | TRBJ2-1 | TRBV10-3 | CAISESDLATNEQFF | TGTGCCATCAGTGAGTCGGACTTAGCGACAAATGAGCAGTTCTTC
- | - | TRBJ1-1 | TRBV5-8 | CASSLLGRSTEAFF | TGTGCCAGCAGCTTGCTGGGGAGGAGCACTGAAGCTTTCTTT
- | once | TRBJ1-1 | TRBV7-9 | CASSTADRFLEAFF | TGTGCCAGCAGCACTGCGGACAGATTTCTTGAAGCTTTCTTT
- | once | TRBJ1-4 | TRBV19 | CASSLTGKSTNEKLFF | TGTGCCAGTAGCCTTACAGGCAAATCAACTAATGAAAAACTGTTTTTT
- | - | TRBJ1-1 | TRBV21-1 | CASYYIGGRNTEAFF | TGTGCCAGCTACTATATCGGGGGGAGGAACACTGAAGCTTTCTTT
- | once | TRBJ1-1 | TRBV5-1 | CASSLRGKGNTEAFF | TGCGCCAGCAGCTTGAGGGGGAAGGGGAACACTGAAGCTTTCTTT
- | - | TRBJ2-2 | TRBV9 | CASSVPASATGELFF | TGTGCCAGCAGCGTCCCTGCTAGTGCCACCGGGGAGCTGTTTTTT